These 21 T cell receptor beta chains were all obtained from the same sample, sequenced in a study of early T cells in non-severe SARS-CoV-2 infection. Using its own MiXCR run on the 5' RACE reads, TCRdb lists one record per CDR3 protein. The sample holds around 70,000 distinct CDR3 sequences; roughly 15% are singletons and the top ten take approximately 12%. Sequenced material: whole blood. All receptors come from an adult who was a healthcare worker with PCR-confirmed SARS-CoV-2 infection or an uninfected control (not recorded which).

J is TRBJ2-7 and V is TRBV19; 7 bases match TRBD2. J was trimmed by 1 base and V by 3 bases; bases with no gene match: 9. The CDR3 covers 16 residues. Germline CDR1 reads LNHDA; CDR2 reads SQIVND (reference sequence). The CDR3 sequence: CASSITWAGESYEQYF. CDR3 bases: TGTGCCAGTAGTATTACATGGGCGGGGGAGTCCTACGAGCAGTACTTC.

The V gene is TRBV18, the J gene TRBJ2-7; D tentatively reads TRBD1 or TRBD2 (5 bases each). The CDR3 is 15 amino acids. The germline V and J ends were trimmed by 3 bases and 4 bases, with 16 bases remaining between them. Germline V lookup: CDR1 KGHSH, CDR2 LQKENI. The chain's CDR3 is CASSPPGTVFYEQYF. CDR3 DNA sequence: TGTGCCAGCTCACCTCCGGGGACGGTTTTTTACGAGCAGTACTTC.

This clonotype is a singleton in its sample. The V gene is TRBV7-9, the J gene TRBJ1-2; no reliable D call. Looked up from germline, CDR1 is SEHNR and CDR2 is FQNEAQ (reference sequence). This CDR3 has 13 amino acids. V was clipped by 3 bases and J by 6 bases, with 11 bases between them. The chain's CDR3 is CASSFGIEDGYTF. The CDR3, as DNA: TGTGCCAGCAGCTTTGGCATCGAGGATGGCTACACCTTC.

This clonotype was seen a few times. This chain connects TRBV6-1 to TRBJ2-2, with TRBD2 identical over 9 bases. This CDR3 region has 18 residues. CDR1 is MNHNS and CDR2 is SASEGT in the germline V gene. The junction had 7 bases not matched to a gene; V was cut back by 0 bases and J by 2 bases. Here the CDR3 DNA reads TGTGCCAGCAGTGAAGCCAAGAGGACTAGCGAAAACACCGGGGAGCTGTTTTTT. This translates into CASSEAKRTSENTGELFF.

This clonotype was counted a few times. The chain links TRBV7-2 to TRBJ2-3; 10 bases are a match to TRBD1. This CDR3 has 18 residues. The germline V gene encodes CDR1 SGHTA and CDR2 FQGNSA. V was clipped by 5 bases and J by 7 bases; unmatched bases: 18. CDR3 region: CASSLRPTGTGVLNTQYF. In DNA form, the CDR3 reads TGTGCCAGCAGCCTTAGACCGACCGGGACAGGGGTGTTAAATACGCAGTATTTT.

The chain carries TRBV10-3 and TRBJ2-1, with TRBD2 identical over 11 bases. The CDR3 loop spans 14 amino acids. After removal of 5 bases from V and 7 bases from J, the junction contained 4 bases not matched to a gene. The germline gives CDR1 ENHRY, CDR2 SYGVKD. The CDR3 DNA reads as TGTGCCATCAGTTTAGCGGGAGGGCCAAATGAGCAGTTCTTC. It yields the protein CAISLAGGPNEQFF.

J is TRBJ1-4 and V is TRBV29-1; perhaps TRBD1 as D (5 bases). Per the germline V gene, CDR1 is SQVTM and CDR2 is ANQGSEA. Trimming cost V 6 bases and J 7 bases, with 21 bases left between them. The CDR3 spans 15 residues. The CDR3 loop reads CSVRTGGATSEKLFF. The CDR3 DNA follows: TGCAGCGTCCGCACGGGGGGTGCAACGAGTGAAAAACTGTTTTTT.

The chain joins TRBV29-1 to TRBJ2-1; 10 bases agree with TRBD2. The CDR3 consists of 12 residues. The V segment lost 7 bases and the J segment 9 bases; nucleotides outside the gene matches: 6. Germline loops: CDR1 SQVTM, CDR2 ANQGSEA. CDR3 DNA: TGCAGCGCTCTTAGCGGGGGGCGTGAGCAGTTCTTC. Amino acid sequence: CSALSGGREQFF.

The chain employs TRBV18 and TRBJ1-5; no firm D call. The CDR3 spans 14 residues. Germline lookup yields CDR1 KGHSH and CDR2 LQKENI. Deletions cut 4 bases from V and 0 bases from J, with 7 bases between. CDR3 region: CASSHGSSNQPQHF. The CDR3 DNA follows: TGTGCCAGCTCACACGGGAGTAGCAATCAGCCCCAGCATTTT.

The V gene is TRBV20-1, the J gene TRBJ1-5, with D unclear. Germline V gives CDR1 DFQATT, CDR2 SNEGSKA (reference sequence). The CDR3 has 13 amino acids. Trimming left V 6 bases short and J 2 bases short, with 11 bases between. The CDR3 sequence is CSAAADGNQPQHF. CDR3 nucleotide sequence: TGCAGTGCAGCAGCGGACGGCAATCAGCCCCAGCATTTT.

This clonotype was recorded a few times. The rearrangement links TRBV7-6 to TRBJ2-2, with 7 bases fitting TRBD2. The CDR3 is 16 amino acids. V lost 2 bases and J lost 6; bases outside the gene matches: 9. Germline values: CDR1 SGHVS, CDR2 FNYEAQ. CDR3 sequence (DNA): TGTGCCAGCAGCTTACGAGCGGGGCTAGATCCCGGGGAGCTGTTTTTT. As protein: CASSLRAGLDPGELFF. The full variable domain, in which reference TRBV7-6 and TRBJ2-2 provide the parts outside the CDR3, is GAGVSQSPRYKVTKRGQDVALRCDPISGHVSLYWYRQALGQGPEFLTYFNYEAQQDKSGLPNDRFSAERPEGSISTLTIQRTEQRDSAMYRCASSLRAGLDPGELFFGEGSRLTVL.

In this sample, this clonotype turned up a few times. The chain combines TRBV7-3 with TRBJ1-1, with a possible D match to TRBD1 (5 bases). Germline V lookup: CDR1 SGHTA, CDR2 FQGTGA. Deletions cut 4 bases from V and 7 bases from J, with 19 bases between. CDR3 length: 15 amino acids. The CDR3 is CASSSAGTSVGEAFF. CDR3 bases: TGTGCCAGCAGCTCCGCCGGGACCTCTGTGGGTGAAGCTTTCTTT.

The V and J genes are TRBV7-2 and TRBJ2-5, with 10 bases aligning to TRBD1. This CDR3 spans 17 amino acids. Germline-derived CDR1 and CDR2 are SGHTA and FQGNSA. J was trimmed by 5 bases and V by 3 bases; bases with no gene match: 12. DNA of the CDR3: TGTGCCAGCAGCTTGACAGGGGGCGCGTCTAATGGGGAGACCCAGTACTTC. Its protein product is CASSLTGGASNGETQYF.

The CDR3 region has the DNA TGCGCCAGCCGTGAGCGTTCCTACAATGAGCAGTTCTTC. It encodes CASRERSYNEQFF. The chain joins TRBV5-1 to TRBJ2-1; D is unclear. V was trimmed by 7 bases and J by 1 base, leaving 9 bases between them. Germline CDR1 is SGHRS and CDR2 is YFSETQ. The CDR3 is 13 amino acids.

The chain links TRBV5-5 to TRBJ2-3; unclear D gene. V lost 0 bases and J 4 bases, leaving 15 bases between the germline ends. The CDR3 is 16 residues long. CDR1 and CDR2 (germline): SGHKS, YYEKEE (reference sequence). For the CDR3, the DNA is TGTGCCAGCAGCTTGGGGGAAGGTCTTGCGGCAGATACGCAGTATTTT. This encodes CASSLGEGLAADTQYF. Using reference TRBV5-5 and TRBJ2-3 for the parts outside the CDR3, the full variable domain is DAGVTQSPTHLIKTRGQQVTLRCSPISGHKSVSWYQQVLGQGPQFIFQYYEKEERGRGNFPDRFSARQFPNYSSELNVNALLLGDSALYLCASSLGEGLAADTQYFGPGTRLTVL.

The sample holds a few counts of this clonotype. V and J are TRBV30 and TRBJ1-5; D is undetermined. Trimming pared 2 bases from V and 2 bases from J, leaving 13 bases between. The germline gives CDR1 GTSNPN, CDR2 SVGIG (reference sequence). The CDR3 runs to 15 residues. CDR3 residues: CAWSSSGAGNQPQHF. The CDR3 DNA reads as TGTGCCTGGAGTTCCTCTGGTGCGGGCAATCAGCCCCAGCATTTT.

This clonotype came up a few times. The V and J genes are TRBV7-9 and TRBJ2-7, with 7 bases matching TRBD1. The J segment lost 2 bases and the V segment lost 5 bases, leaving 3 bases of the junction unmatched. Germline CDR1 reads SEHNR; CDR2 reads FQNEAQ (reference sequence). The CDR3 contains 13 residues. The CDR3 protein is CASSLGTAYEQYF. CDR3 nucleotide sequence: TGTGCCAGCAGCCTGGGGACAGCCTACGAGCAGTACTTC.

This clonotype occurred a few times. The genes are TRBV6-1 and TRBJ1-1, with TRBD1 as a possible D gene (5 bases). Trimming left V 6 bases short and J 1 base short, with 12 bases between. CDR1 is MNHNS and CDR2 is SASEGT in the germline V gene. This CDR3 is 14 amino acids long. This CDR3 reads CASSWRGWNTEAFF. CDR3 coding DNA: TGTGCCAGCAGCTGGAGGGGCTGGAACACTGAAGCTTTCTTT.

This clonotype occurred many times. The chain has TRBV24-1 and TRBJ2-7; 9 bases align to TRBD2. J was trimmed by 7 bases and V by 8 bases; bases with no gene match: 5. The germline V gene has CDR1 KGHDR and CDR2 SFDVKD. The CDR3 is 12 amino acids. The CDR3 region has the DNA TGTGCCACCACCCGGCGGGGGGGAGAGCAGTACTTC. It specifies CATTRRGGEQYF.

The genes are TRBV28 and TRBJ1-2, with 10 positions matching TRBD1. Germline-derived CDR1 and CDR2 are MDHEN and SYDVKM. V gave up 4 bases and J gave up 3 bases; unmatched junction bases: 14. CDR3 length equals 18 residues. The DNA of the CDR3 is TGTGCCAGCAGTTCCCCCCGGGACAGGGGAAGGGGGTACTATGGCTACACCTTC. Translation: CASSSPRDRGRGYYGYTF.

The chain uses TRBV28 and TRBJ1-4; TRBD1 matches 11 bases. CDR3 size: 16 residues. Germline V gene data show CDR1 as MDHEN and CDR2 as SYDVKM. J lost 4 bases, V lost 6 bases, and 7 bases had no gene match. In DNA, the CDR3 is TGTGCCAGCAGCACCGGGACAGGGGGTCTTAATGAAAAACTGTTTTTT. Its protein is CASSTGTGGLNEKLFF.